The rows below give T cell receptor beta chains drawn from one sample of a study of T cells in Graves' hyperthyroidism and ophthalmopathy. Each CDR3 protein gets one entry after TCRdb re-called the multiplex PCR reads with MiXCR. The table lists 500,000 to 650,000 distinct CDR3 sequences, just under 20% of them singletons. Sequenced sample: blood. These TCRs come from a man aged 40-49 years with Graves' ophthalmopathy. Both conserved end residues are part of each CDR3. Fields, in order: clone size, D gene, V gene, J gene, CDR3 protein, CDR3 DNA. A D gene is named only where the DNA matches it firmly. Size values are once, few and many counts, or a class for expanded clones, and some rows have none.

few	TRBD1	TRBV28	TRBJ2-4	CASSSRDRGYIQYF	TGTGCCAGCAGTAGCCGGGACAGGGGATACATTCAGTACTTC
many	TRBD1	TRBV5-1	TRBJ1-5	CASSLTGEDNQPQHF	TGCGCCAGCAGCCTCACAGGGGAGGACAATCAGCCCCAGCATTTT
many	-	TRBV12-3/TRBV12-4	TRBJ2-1	CASSLMSNGNEQFF	TGTGCCAGCAGTTTGATGAGCAATGGGAATGAGCAGTTCTTC
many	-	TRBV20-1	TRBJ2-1	CSARSRGAYNEQFF	TGCAGTGCTAGGTCTAGGGGGGCATACAATGAGCAGTTCTTC
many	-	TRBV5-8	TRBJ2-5	CASSRSGGRGGKETQYF	TGTGCCAGCAGCCGGTCAGGTGGCAGGGGAGGGAAAGAGACCCAGTACTTC
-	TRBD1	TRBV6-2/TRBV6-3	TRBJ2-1	CASSFGGTGSHEQFF	TGTGCCAGCAGTTTCGGGGGGACAGGGTCTCATGAGCAGTTCTTC
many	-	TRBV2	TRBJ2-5	CASSEGALRETQYF	TGTGCCAGCAGTGAGGGGGCGCTACGGGAGACCCAGTACTTC
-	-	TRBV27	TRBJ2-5	CASSWQGTQYF	TGTGCCAGCAGTTGGCAAGGGACCCAGTACTTC
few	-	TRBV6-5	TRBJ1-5	CASSYLGRDQPQHF	TGTGCCAGCAGTTACTTGGGCCGAGATCAGCCCCAGCATTTT
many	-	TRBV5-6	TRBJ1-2	CASSPWSNYGYTF	TGTGCCAGCAGCCCGTGGTCTAACTATGGCTACACCTTC
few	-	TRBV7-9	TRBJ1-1	CASRGVFGNTEAFF	TGTGCCAGCAGGGGGGTCTTCGGGAACACTGAAGCTTTCTTT
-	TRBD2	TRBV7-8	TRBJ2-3	CASSLRSSGGASTDTQYF	TGTGCCAGCAGCTTACGGTCTAGCGGGGGGGCGAGCACAGATACGCAGTATTTT
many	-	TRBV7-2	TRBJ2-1	CASSLVGGRFF	TGTGCCAGCAGCTTAGTTGGAGGGCGGTTCTTC
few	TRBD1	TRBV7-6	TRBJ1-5	CASSPSGQIYSNQPQHF	TGTGCCAGCAGCCCTTCGGGACAGATCTATAGCAATCAGCCCCAGCATTTT
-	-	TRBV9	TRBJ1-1	CASSVGVVGTEAFF	TGTGCCAGCAGCGTAGGGGTGGTCGGCACTGAAGCTTTCTTT
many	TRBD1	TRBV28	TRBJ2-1	CASSLPTGGVHNEQFF	TGTGCCAGCAGTTTACCGACAGGGGGCGTGCACAATGAGCAGTTCTTC
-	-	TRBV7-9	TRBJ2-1	CASSLIRHNEQFF	TGTGCCAGCAGCTTAATCCGCCACAATGAGCAGTTCTTC
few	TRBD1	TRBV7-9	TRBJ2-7	CASSTGTGSLYEQYF	TGTGCCAGCAGCACGGGGACAGGCAGTTTATACGAGCAGTACTTC
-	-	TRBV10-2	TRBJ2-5	CASSEVYRETQYF	TGCGCCAGCAGTGAGGTCTACCGGGAGACCCAGTACTTC
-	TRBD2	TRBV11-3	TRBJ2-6	CASSGLAGNTGANVLTF	TGTGCCAGCAGCGGACTAGCGGGAAATACTGGGGCCAACGTCCTGACTTTC
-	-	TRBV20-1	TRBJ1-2	CSARFTRATDYTF	TGCAGTGCTAGATTTACCAGGGCGACCGACTACACCTTC
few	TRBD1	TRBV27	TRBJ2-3	CASSFFSDRGLDTQYF	TGTGCCAGCAGTTTCTTTTCGGACAGGGGGCTAGATACGCAGTATTTT
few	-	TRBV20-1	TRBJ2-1	CSAREAPPNEQFF	TGCAGTGCTAGAGAAGCCCCTCCGAATGAGCAGTTCTTC
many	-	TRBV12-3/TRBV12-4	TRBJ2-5	CASSLLLGQETQYF	TGTGCCAGCAGTTTACTTCTAGGCCAAGAGACCCAGTACTTC
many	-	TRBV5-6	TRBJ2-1	CASSLQGYEQFF	TGTGCCAGCAGCTTACAGGGATATGAGCAGTTCTTC
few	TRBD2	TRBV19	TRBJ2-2	CASSPRGGGNTGELFF	TGTGCCAGTAGTCCCCGGGGCGGGGGTAACACCGGGGAGCTGTTTTTT
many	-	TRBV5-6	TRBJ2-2	CASSRSRRDTGELFF	TGTGCCAGCAGCCGTTCCCGTCGGGACACCGGGGAGCTGTTTTTT
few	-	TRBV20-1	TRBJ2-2	CSAIPGKYTGELFF	TGCAGTGCTATTCCAGGGAAATACACCGGGGAGCTGTTTTTT
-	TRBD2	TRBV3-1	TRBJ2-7	CASSQGPPGLAYEQYF	TGTGCCAGCAGCCAAGGTCCTCCGGGACTAGCCTACGAGCAGTACTTC
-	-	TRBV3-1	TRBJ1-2	CASSLQRSRGNLNYGYTF	TGTGCCAGCAGCCTGCAACGTAGCCGGGGCAACCTTAACTATGGCTACACCTTC
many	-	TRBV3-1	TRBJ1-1	CASSQERVGTEAFF	TGTGCCAGCAGCCAGGAAAGGGTGGGCACTGAAGCTTTCTTT
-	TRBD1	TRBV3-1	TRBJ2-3	CASGEPGTGLRTQYF	TGTGCCAGCGGCGAGCCTGGGACAGGGTTAAGGACGCAGTATTTT
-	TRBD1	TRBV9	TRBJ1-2	CASSAPRQGGNYGYTF	TGTGCCAGCAGCGCTCCCCGACAGGGCGGTAACTATGGCTACACCTTC
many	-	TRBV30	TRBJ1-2	CAWSVMEIYGYTF	TGTGCCTGGAGTGTAATGGAAATCTATGGCTACACCTTC
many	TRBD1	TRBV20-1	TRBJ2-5	CSADQTGGAETQYF	TGCAGTGCTGACCAAACAGGGGGCGCGGAGACCCAGTACTTC
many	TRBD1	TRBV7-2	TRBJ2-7	CASSPTGTDAYEQYF	TGTGCCAGCAGCCCAACCGGGACAGACGCCTACGAGCAGTACTTC
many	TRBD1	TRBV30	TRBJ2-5	CAWARDRGQTQYF	TGTGCCTGGGCCCGAGACAGGGGACAGACCCAGTACTTC
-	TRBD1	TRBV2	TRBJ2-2	CASSVGGRTNTGELFF	TGTGCCAGCAGCGTAGGGGGCCGGACGAACACCGGGGAGCTGTTTTTT
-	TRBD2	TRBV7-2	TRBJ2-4	CASSWDLAGGLPKNIQYF	TGTGCCAGCAGCTGGGACTTAGCGGGAGGGCTGCCCAAAAACATTCAGTACTTC
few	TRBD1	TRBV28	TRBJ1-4	CASSSQQGIREKLFF	TGTGCCAGCAGTTCCCAACAGGGGATAAGGGAAAAACTGTTTTTT
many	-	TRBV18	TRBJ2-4	CASSPGAADSNIQYF	TGTGCCAGCTCACCAGGCGCCGCCGACAGTAACATTCAGTACTTC
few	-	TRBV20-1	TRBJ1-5	CSAQQDPNQPQHF	TGCAGTGCGCAGCAGGATCCCAATCAGCCCCAGCATTTT
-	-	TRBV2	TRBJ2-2	CASHEQVYTGELFF	TGTGCCAGCCATGAGCAGGTCTACACCGGGGAGCTGTTTTTT
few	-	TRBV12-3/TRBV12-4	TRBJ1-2	CASSLGGTANYGYTF	TGTGCCAGCAGTTTAGGGGGGACCGCCAACTATGGCTACACCTTC
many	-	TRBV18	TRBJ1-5	CASSPNQGISNQPQHF	TGTGCCAGCTCCCCCAATCAGGGTATTAGCAATCAGCCCCAGCATTTT
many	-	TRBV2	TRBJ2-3	CASSVDSTNTQYF	TGTGCCAGCAGTGTGGACAGCACGAATACGCAGTATTTT
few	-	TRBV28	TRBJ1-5	CASSLTSPGQPQHF	TGTGCCAGCAGCCTGACTTCGCCCGGTCAGCCCCAGCATTTT